The 9 T cell receptor beta chains below all came from one sample that was sequenced in a study of CD8+ T cells in alopecia areata. Following RNA extraction, reverse transcription yielded cDNA that acted as the sequencing template. Some clones are missing from TCRdb's copy, which holds only in-frame ones; the method was immunoSEQ multiplex PCR. The sample has about 190,000 clones, about three fifths seen once; the top ten hold approximately 0.7%. Treatment defined: oral pan-JAK inhibitor, 5-10 mg twice daily. The input for sequencing was CD4+ T cells sorted from blood, taken at week 4, from a patient treated with tofacitinib. The source of these receptors is a human donor with alopecia areata.

J is TRBJ2-7 and V is TRBV6-5; D is perhaps TRBD1 or TRBD2 (5 bases each). The CDR3 runs to 13 residues. Per germline, CDR1 MNHEY and CDR2 SVGAGI. The ends were cut back, 5 bases at V and 5 bases at J, with 13 bases in the middle. In nucleotides, the CDR3 is TGTGCCAGCAGTGCAGACTTGGGGGACGAGCAGTACTTC. Protein sequence: CASSADLGDEQYF.

This chain connects TRBV7-9 to TRBJ1-2; D unclear. Germline lookup yields CDR1 SEHNR and CDR2 FQNEAQ (reference sequence). The V end lost 5 bases, the J end lost 5 bases, and 15 bases lay between the germline ends. The CDR3 has 14 residues. The CDR3 reads CASSPTIRFYGYTF. The CDR3 DNA reads TGTGCCAGCAGCCCTACGATCAGGTTTTATGGCTACACCTTC.

Written as DNA, the CDR3 is TGCGCCAGCAGCACCGGACTGGGCACAGATACGCAGTATTTT. It translates to CASSTGLGTDTQYF. The genes are TRBV5-1 and TRBJ2-3, with D maybe TRBD2 (5 bases). Germline CDR1 SGHRS, CDR2 YFSETQ. The CDR3 covers 14 residues. V was trimmed by 4 bases and J by 1 base, leaving 10 bases between them.

In its sample, this clone was seen a few times. Here the CDR3 DNA reads TGCGCCAGCAGCCCGGATCGGGGGTCTGGGGCCAACGTCCTGACTTTC. Translated, it gives CASSPDRGSGANVLTF. J is TRBJ2-6 and V is TRBV5-1, with a possible D match to TRBD2 (6 bases). The length of the CDR3 is 16 residues. V lost 4 bases and J lost 1, with 12 bases in between. Germline V gives CDR1 SGHRS, CDR2 YFSETQ.

As to this clone: The sample has other DNA sequences that encode this CDR3 too. The rearrangement joins TRBV20-1 to TRBJ2-7; D is unresolved. The CDR3 consists of 10 residues. Trimming stripped 3 bases from V and 7 bases from J, with 7 bases between. Looked up from germline, CDR1 is DFQATT and CDR2 is SNEGSKA (reference sequence). The CDR3 loop is CSARAREQYF. The CDR3, as DNA: TGCAGTGCTAGGGCCAGGGAGCAGTACTTC.

This chain uses TRBV11-1 with TRBJ2-7, with 8 nucleotides matching TRBD1. Germline V lookup: CDR1 SGHAT, CDR2 FQDESV (reference sequence). V gave up 4 bases and J gave up 5 bases; unmatched junction bases: 1. The CDR3 extends over 12 amino acids. The CDR3 nucleotides are TGTGCCAGCAGCTGGACAGGGAACGAGCAGTACTTC. Encoded protein: CASSWTGNEQYF.

The genes are TRBV11-2 and TRBJ2-3; no clear D gene. CDR1 and CDR2 from the germline V gene are SGHAT and FQNNGV. The CDR3 is 13 amino acids. V shed 1 base and J shed 4 bases, with 6 bases lying between them. CDR3 DNA sequence: TGTGCCAGCAGCTTAGGGGTGTCAGATACGCAGTATTTT. Protein sequence: CASSLGVSDTQYF. The full variable domain, with the rest looked up from reference TRBV11-2 and TRBJ2-3, is EAGVAQSPRYKIIEKRQSVAFWCNPISGHATLYWYQQILGQGPKLLIQFQNNGVVDDSQLPKDRFSAERLKGVDSTLKIQPAKLEDSAVYLCASSLGVSDTQYFGPGTRLTVL.

The rearrangement joins TRBV30 to TRBJ2-7; D unclear. Germline CDR1 and CDR2: GTSNPN and SVGIG (reference sequence). The CDR3 contains 11 residues. V was pared by 0 bases and J by 5 bases, with 5 bases between. The CDR3 DNA reads as TGTGCCTGGAGTGTACTCAACGAGCAGTACTTC. This sequence encodes CAWSVLNEQYF.

V and J are TRBV5-1 and TRBJ1-1; D is uncertain. V was shortened by 5 bases and J by 3 bases, with 14 bases between the two germline ends. There are 14 residues in the CDR3. The germline gives CDR1 SGHRS, CDR2 YFSETQ. The CDR3 nucleotides are TGCGCCAGCAGAACACAAAGTGGGGACACTGAAGCTTTCTTT. Translation gives CASRTQSGDTEAFF.